This T cell receptor beta chain originates from a study of response to subunit inactivated influenza vaccine. Study results and caveats: Every seasonal influenza vaccination brings in few new T cells, the authors suggested.

Trimming shortened V by 2 bases and J by 8 bases, and 18 bases separated the two germline ends. The germline V gene encodes CDR1 MNHEY and CDR2 SVGAGI. There are 15 residues in the CDR3. TCRdb re-analysed the RT-PCR reads in MiXCR, keeping a single row per CDR3 protein. The data show 800,000 to 1,000,000 distinct CDR3 sequences, approximately 22% seen once. This clonotype has a handful of counts. Its antigen is currently unknown. The receptor comes from a man aged 50 to 59 who received an inactivated influenza vaccine. The sample in question was PBMCs from blood, obtained 5 days after vaccination. The chain links TRBV6-5 to TRBJ1-2, with D tentatively TRBD1 (5 bases). CDR3 region: CASSYNGGNGAGYTF. The CDR3 DNA is TGTGCCAGCAGTTACAACGGCGGTAACGGGGCCGGCTACACCTTC.